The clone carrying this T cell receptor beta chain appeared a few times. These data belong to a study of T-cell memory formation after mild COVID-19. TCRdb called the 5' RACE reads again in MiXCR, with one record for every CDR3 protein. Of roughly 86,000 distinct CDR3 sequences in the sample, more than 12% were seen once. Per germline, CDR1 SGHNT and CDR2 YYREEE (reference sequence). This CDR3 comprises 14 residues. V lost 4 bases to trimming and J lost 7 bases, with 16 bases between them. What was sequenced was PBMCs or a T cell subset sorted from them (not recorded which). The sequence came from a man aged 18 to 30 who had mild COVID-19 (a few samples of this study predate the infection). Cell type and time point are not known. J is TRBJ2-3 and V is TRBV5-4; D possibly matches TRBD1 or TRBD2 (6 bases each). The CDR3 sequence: CASSVYTGAYTQYF. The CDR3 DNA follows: TGTGCCAGCAGCGTATACACGGGGGCCTATACGCAGTATTTT.